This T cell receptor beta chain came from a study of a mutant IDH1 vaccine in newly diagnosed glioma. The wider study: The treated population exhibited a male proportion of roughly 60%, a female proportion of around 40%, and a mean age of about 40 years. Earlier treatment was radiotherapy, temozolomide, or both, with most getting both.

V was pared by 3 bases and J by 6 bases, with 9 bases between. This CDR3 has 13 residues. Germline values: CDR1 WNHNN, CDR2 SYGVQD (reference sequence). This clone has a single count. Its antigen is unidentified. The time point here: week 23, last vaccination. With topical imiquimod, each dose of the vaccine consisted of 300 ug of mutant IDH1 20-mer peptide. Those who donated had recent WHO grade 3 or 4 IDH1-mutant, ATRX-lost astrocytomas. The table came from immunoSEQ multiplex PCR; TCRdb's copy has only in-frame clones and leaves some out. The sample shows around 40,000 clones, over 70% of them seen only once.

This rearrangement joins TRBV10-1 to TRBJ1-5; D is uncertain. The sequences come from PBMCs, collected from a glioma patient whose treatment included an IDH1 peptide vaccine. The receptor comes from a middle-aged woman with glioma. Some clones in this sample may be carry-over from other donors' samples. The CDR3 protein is CASSDAEGQPQHF. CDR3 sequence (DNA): TGCGCCAGCAGTGATGCCGAGGGTCAGCCCCAGCATTTT.